What follows is one T cell receptor beta chain and its context. Its antigen is unknown. Repertoires were generated with immunoSEQ multiplex PCR, while TCRdb's copy carries only in-frame clones and drops some. The sample has roughly 1,000,000 clones; 78% are singletons. This specimen belongs to a study of shared clonotypes between healthy human individuals. Findings and caveats of the study: In general, naive subsets displayed greater estimated richness than memory subsets did. When naive CD4 clonotypes were compared across a handful of donors, approximately 4.9% were shared.

Subsets obtained from CD4+ cells comprised CD45RA+ naive and CD45RA-negative memory cells. Material: memory CD4+ T cells from PBMCs. Indicated subset: CD45RA-negative fraction. This TCR was recovered from a man aged 18 to 35 in good health. Some clones in this sample may be carry-over from other donors' samples.

CDR3 sequence (DNA): TGCGCCAGCAGCTTGGGTTCCGCCCTTTGGTACGAGCAGTACTTC. It translates to CASSLGSALWYEQYF. The chain employs TRBV5-1 and TRBJ2-7; D is unclear. The CDR3 is 15 residues long. The V and J ends lost 0 bases and 4 bases respectively, with 14 bases between them. CDR1 is SGHRS, CDR2 YFSETQ, per germline. The variable domain in full, completed from reference TRBV5-1 and TRBJ2-7, reads KAGVTQTPRYLIKTRGQQVTLSCSPISGHRSVSWYQQTPGQGLQFLFEYFSETQRNKGNFPGRFSGRQFSNSRSEMNVSTLELGDSALYLCASSLGSALWYEQYFGPGTRLTVT.